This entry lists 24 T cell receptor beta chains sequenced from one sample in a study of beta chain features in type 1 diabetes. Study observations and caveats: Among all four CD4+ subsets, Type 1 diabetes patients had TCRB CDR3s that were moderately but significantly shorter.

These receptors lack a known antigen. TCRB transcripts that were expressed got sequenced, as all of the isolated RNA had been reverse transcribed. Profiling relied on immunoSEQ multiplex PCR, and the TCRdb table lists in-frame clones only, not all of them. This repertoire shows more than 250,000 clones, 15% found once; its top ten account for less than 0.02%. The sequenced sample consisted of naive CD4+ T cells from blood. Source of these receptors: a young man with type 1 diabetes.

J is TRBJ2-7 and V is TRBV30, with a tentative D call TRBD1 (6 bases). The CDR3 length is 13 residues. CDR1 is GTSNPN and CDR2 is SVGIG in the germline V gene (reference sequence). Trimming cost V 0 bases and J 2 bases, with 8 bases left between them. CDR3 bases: TGTGCCTGGAGTGTGGACAGCGCCTACGAGCAGTACTTC. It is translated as CAWSVDSAYEQYF.

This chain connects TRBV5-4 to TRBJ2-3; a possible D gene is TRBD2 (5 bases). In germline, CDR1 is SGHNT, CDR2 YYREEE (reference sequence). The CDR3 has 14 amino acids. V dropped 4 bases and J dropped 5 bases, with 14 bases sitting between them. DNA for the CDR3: TGTGCCAGCAGCGATACTGGGCGGGTAGATACGCAGTATTTT. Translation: CASSDTGRVDTQYF.

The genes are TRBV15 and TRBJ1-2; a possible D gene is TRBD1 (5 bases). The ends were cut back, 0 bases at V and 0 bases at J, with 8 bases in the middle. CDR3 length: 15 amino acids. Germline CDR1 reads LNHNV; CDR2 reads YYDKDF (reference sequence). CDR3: CATSRDRVANYGYTF. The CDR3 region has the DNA TGTGCCACCAGCAGAGACAGGGTAGCTAACTATGGCTACACCTTC. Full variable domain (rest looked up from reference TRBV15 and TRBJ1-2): DAMVIQNPRYQVTQFGKPVTLSCSQTLNHNVMYWYQQKSSQAPKLLFHYYDKDFNNEADTPDNFQSRRPNTSFCFLDIRSPGLGDTAMYLCATSRDRVANYGYTFGSGTRLTVV.

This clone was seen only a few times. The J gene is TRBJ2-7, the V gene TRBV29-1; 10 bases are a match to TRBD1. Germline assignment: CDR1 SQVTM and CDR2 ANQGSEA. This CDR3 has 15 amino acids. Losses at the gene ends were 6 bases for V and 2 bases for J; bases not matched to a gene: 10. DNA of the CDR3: TGCAGCGTGAGAGTCTCCGGGACAGGGGCCTACGAGCAGTACTTC. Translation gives CSVRVSGTGAYEQYF.

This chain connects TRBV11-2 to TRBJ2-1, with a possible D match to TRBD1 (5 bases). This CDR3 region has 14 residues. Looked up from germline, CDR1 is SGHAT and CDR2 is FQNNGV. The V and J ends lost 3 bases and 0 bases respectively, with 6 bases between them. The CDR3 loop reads CASSFDSSYNEQFF. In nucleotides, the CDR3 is TGTGCCAGCAGCTTCGACAGCTCCTACAATGAGCAGTTCTTC.

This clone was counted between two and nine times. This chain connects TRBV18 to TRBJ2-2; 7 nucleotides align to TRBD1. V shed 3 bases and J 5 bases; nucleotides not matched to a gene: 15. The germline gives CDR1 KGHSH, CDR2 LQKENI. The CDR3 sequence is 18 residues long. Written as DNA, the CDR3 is TGTGCCAGCTCACCCTTTGACAGGGCCGCTGATAGGACCGGGGAGCTGTTTTTT. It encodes CASSPFDRAADRTGELFF.

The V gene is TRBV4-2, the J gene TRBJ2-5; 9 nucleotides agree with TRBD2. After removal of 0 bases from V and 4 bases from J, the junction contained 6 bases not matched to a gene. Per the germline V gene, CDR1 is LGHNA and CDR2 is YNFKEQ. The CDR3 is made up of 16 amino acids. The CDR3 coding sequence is TGTGCCAGCAGCCAAGAGCTAGCGGGACGTGGAGAGACCCAGTACTTC. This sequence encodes CASSQELAGRGETQYF.

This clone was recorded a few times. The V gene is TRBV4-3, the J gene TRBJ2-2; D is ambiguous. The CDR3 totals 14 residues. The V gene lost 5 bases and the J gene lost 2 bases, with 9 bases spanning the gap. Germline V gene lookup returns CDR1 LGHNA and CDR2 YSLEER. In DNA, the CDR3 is TGCGCCAGCAGCACACAAATTAACACCGGGGAGCTGTTTTTT. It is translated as CASSTQINTGELFF.

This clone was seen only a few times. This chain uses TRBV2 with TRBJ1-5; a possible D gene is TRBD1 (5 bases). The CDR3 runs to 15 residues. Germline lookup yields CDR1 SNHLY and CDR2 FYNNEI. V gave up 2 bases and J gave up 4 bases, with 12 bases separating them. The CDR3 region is CASSERQGSNQPQHF. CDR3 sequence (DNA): TGTGCCAGCAGTGAAAGGCAGGGTAGTAATCAGCCCCAGCATTTT. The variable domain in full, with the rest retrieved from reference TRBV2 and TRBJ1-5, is EPEVTQTPSHQVTQMGQEVILRCVPISNHLYFYWYRQILGQKVEFLVSFYNNEISEKSEIFDDQFSVERPDGSNFTLKIRSTKLEDSAMYFCASSERQGSNQPQHFGDGTRLSIL.

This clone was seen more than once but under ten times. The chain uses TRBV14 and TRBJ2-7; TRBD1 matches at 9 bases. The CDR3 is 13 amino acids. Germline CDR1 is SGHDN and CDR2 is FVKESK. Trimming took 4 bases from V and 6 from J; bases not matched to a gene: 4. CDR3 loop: CASSRGTGLEQYF. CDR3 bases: TGTGCCAGCAGCCGCGGGACAGGGCTCGAGCAGTACTTC.

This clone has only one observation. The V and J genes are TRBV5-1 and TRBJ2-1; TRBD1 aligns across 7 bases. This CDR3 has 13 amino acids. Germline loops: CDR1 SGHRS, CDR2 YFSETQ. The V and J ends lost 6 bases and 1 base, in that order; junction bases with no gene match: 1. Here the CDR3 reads CASTGQSYNEQFF. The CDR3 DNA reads TGCGCCAGCACGGGACAGTCCTACAATGAGCAGTTCTTC.

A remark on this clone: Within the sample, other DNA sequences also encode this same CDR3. CDR3 coding DNA: TGTGCCAGCAGCTTAGGGACTGCGCAAGAGACCCAGTACTTC. It translates to CASSLGTAQETQYF. The chain has TRBV7-9 and TRBJ2-5; perhaps TRBD2 as D (5 bases). The germline V gene has CDR1 SEHNR and CDR2 FQNEAQ (reference sequence). The CDR3 is made up of 14 amino acids. The V and J ends lost 1 base and 2 bases respectively, with 8 bases between them.

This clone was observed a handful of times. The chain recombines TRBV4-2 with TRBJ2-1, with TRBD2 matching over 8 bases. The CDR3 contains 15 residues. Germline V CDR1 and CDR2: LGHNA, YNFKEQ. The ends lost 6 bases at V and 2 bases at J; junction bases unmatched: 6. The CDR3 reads CASRPPGLAYNEQFF. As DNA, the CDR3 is TGTGCCAGCAGACCACCGGGACTAGCCTACAATGAGCAGTTCTTC.

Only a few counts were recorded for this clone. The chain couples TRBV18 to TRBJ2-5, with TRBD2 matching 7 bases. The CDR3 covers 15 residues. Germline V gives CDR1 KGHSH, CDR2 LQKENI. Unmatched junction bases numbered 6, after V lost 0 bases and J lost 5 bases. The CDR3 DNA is TGTGCCAGCTCACCACCGGGCGGGAGCTGGGAGACCCAGTACTTC. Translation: CASSPPGGSWETQYF.

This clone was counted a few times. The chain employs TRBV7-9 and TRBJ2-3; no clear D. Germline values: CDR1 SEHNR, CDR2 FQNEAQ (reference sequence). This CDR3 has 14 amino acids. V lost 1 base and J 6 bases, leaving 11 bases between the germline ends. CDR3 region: CASSLGSRVDTQYF. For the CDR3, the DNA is TGTGCCAGCAGCTTAGGTTCCCGGGTCGATACGCAGTATTTT.

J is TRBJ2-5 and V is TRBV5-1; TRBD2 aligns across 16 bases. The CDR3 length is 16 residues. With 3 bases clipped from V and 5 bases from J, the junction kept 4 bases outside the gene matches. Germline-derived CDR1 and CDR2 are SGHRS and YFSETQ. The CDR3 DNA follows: TGCGCCAGCAGCTCCGGGACTAGCGGGGGGGAGGAGACCCAGTACTTC. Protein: CASSSGTSGGEETQYF.

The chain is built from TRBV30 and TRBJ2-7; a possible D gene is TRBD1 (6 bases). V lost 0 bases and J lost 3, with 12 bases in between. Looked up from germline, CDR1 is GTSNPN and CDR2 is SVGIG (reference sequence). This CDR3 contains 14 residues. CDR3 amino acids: CAWSVVQGNYEQYF. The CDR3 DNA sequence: TGTGCCTGGAGTGTAGTACAGGGAAACTACGAGCAGTACTTC.

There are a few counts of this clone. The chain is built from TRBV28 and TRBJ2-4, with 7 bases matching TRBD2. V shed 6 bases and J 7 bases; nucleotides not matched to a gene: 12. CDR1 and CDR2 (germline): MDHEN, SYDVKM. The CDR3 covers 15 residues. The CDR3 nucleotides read TGTGCCAGCAGCAGACTAGCCCTTGCCGTCAACATTCAGTACTTC. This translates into CASSRLALAVNIQYF.

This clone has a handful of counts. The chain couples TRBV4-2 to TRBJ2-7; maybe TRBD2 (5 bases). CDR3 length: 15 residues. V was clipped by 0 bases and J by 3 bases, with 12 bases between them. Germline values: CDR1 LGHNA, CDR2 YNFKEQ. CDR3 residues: CASSQDVGVIYEQYF. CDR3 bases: TGTGCCAGCAGCCAAGATGTGGGAGTTATCTACGAGCAGTACTTC.

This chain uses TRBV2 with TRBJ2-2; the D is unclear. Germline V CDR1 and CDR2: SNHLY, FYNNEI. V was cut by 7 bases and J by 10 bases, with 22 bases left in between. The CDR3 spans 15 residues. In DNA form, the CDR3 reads TGTGCCAGCAAAATGTGGGCAAGCTTATCGTCGGAGCTGTTTTTT. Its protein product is CASKMWASLSSELFF.

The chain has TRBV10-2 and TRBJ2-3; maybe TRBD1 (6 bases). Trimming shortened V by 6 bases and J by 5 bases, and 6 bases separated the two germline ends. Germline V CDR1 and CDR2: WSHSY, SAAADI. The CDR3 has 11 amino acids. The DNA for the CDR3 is TGCGCCAGCAGCAGGGGAGATACGCAGTATTTT. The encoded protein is CASSRGDTQYF.

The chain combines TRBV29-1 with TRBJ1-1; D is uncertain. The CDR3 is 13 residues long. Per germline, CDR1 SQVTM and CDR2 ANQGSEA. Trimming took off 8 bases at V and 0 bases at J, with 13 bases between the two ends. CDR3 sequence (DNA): TGCAGCACCCGCGGGTCCGTGAACACTGAAGCTTTCTTT. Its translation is CSTRGSVNTEAFF.

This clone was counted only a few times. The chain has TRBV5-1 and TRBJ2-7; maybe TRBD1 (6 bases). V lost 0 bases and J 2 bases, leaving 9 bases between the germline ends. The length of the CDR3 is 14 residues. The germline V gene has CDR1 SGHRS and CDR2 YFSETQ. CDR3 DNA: TGCGCCAGCAGCTTGGGGGGGCGTCCCTACGAGCAGTACTTC. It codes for CASSLGGRPYEQYF.

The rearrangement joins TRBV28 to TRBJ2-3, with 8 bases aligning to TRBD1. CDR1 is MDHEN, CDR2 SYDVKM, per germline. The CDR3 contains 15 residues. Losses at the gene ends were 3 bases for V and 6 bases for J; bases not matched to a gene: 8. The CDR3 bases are TGTGCCAGCAGTTTCGGATGGGGGGACAGGGATACGCAGTATTTT. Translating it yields CASSFGWGDRDTQYF.